The TCR beta chain described here comes from a study of blood T cell repertoires in COVID-19 (dated by TCRdb to 2020 to 2021). The study in broad terms: The collaborator samples originated in the United States, Italy and Spain and spanned the acute and convalescent phases of COVID-19. The prospective study material was composed of cDNA or gDNA derived from T cells, B-cell-depleted T cells, or PBMCs. Deeply sampled blood TCRbeta repertoires from subjects exposed to, actively infected with, or recovered from COVID-19 were included in the dataset. The repertoires were released in a freely available public database meant as a resource for research on the immune response to SARS-CoV-2. The samples were drawn from two sources: the first 160 participants of the ongoing ImmuneRACE study, and 950 to 1,500 subjects contributed by 6 global collaborators. Nearly every sample came with metadata listing a de-identified subject ID, COVID-19 status, age in years and sex. HLA class I and class II types, where available, came from metadata supplied by the sample provider rather than from assay-based typing. The paper's findings and limits, for the study overall: The amount of clinical and demographic metadata varied by source and participant and was provided uncurated.

Enrolling through a virtual design, the prospective study's participants ranged in age from roughly 18 to 100 years and lived across 20 to 25 United States geographic areas. To assign participants to cohorts, the prospective study relied on clinical history that participants themselves reported in a screening survey and a study questionnaire. Each participant in the prospective study had whole blood, serum and a nasopharyngeal or oropharyngeal swab collected by mobile phlebotomists. Participants in the prospective study had the option to provide additional blood draws and questionnaires over a roughly 2-month period. Before DNA extraction, blood samples from the prospective study were shipped at room temperature or frozen. Ends trimmed: V by 5 bases, J by 7 bases; bases unmatched to a gene: 0. The CDR3 runs 10 amino acids, cysteine and phenylalanine included. Of the read, only the CDR3 DNA is kept; its 30 bases are in frame from base 1. CDR1 and CDR2, per the germline V gene (reference sequence), are GTSNPN and SVGIG.

Turning to this clone: Its specific antigen is unknown. No much larger clonotype is one base removed from it; base qualities were not supplied.

TCRbeta CDR3 regions were amplified from genomic DNA by means of the immunoSEQ Assay, a bias-controlled multiplex PCR. Processing in the source paper ran as follows. Nucleated cell counts per sample were estimated from amplification of reference gene primers within the assay. To quantify the absolute abundance of each unique TCRbeta CDR3 rearrangement, sequence reads were collapsed and filtered. For each sample, productive Simpson clonality was calculated as the square root of Simpson's diversity index over productive rearrangements. Entries here come from immuneACCESS through TCRdb and include only in-frame sequences with V and J called. Some clones fail to appear in such tables; in the studies checked, an unresolved V gene covers under half of the shortfall, and the cause of the remainder is unknown. Clone size and V and J calls were adopted from that table, with D and trimming inferred from the DNA. The sample records about 200,000 clones, 86% of which are singletons. The top ten clonotypes cover approximately 5% of the sample.

The chain is assembled from TRBV30 and TRBJ1-2, with 8 bases aligning to TRBD1. The sequence was collected from a middle-aged man with acute COVID-19. Material for sequencing was PBMCs or T cells enriched from blood (not recorded which). The CDR3 corresponds to CAWDRGGYTF. The DNA is as follows: TGTGCCTGGGACAGGGGTGGCTACACCTTC.